The rows below give T cell receptor beta chains drawn from one sample of a study of cytomegalovirus exposure and HLA in healthy donors. Measured with immunoSEQ multiplex PCR; TCRdb has only the in-frame clones, and not every one. The sample holds 130,000 or so clones; approximately 80% are singletons and the top ten take about 1.5%. The specimen sequenced was PBMCs. The source is a woman between 40 and 50 years old in good health and CMV-seronegative. The CDR3 runs from the conserved cysteine through the conserved F or W. Fields, in order: J gene, clone size, D gene, V gene, CDR3 protein, CDR3 DNA. The D gene is left open where the match is weak. Clone size appears in some rows only: once, few, many, or a class for an expanded clone.

>TRBJ1-1|.|.|TRBV5-6
CASSLALGGAMTAFF
TGTGCCAGCAGCTTGGCCCTTGGCGGGGCCATGACAGCTTTCTTT
>TRBJ1-5|few|TRBD1|TRBV10-3
CAIGQENQPQHF
TGTGCCATCGGACAGGAGAATCAGCCCCAGCATTTT
>TRBJ2-2|.|.|TRBV2
CASSVDRQVTGELFF
TGTGCCAGCAGTGTCGACCGGCAGGTCACCGGGGAGCTGTTTTTT
>TRBJ1-2|.|TRBD1|TRBV28
CASSFGQGAKNYGYTF
TGTGCCAGCAGTTTTGGACAGGGGGCTAAGAACTATGGCTACACCTTC
>TRBJ1-3|.|.|TRBV6-1
CATSPGHSGNTIYF
TGTGCCACTTCCCCGGGACACTCTGGAAACACCATATATTTT
>TRBJ1-5|few|TRBD1|TRBV7-2
CASSLRQGARQPQHF
TGTGCCAGCAGCTTAAGACAGGGGGCAAGACAGCCCCAGCATTTT
>TRBJ1-2|few|TRBD1|TRBV28
CASRIGTGGRGYTF
TGTGCCAGCAGAATTGGGACAGGGGGCCGGGGCTACACCTTC
>TRBJ1-2|.|.|TRBV25-1
CASTHTYLEGGYTF
TGTGCCAGCACCCACACGTACCTAGAGGGAGGCTACACCTTC
>TRBJ1-2|.|TRBD1|TRBV4-1
CASSTWDRGKRGYTF
TGCGCCAGCAGCACCTGGGACAGGGGAAAAAGAGGCTACACCTTC
>TRBJ1-1|.|.|TRBV29-1
CSVEEGEGTEAFF
TGCAGCGTTGAAGAGGGGGAGGGAACTGAAGCTTTCTTT
>TRBJ1-6|.|.|TRBV9
CASTPGVFNSPLHF
TGTGCCAGCACCCCAGGGGTTTTTAATTCACCCCTCCACTTT
>TRBJ1-4|.|.|TRBV6-5
CASSYTGRDEKLFF
TGTGCCAGCAGTTACACGGGGAGGGATGAAAAACTGTTTTTT
>TRBJ2-7|.|TRBD1|TRBV5-1
CASSVGRGYAYEQYF
TGCGCCAGCAGCGTGGGCAGGGGGTATGCCTACGAGCAGTACTTC
>TRBJ1-6|.|.|TRBV6-5
CASSSKTDSPLHF
TGTGCCAGCAGTTCCAAGACAGATTCACCCCTCCACTTT
>TRBJ2-2|.|TRBD1|TRBV2
CASRTPGQHTGELFF
TGTGCCAGCAGGACCCCGGGACAGCACACCGGGGAGCTGTTTTTT
>TRBJ2-7|.|TRBD1|TRBV27
CASSLSSGQGLSEQYF
TGTGCCAGCAGTTTAAGCTCGGGACAGGGCCTCTCCGAGCAGTACTTC
>TRBJ2-1|.|.|TRBV7-9
CASSFGLIAIGSEQFF
TGTGCCAGCAGCTTTGGCCTCATTGCCATAGGGAGTGAGCAGTTCTTC
>TRBJ1-1|.|.|TRBV19
CASSKVKGLNTEAFF
TGTGCCAGTAGTAAGGTGAAGGGGCTAAACACTGAAGCTTTCTTT
>TRBJ1-3|.|.|TRBV15
CATSRGTGSGNTIYF
TGTGCCACCAGCAGAGGAACAGGGAGTGGAAACACCATATATTTT
>TRBJ1-6|.|TRBD1|TRBV7-8
CASSLGDSQRPLHF
TGTGCCAGCAGCTTAGGGGACAGCCAGAGACCCCTCCACTTT
>TRBJ1-2|.|.|TRBV9
CASSRQANYGYTF
TGTGCCAGCAGCCGACAAGCTAACTATGGCTACACCTTC
>TRBJ2-1|few|.|TRBV5-1
CASSLGGGLYNEQFF
TGCGCCAGCAGCTTAGGGGGGGGGCTCTACAATGAGCAGTTCTTC
>TRBJ1-6|.|TRBD1|TRBV27
CASKPQGDNSPLHF
TGTGCCAGCAAACCACAGGGGGACAATTCACCCCTCCACTTT
>TRBJ1-3|few|.|TRBV28
CASSFSGGNTGNTIYF
TGTGCCAGCAGTTTTTCTGGGGGGAATACGGGAAACACCATATATTTT
>TRBJ1-6|.|.|TRBV5-4
CASSLPGTKGSPLHF
TGTGCCAGCAGCTTGCCCGGGACAAAGGGATCACCCCTCCACTTT
>TRBJ1-6|.|.|TRBV28
CASSSPTRGPRSTLHF
TGTGCCAGCAGTTCTCCTACCAGGGGCCCGAGGAGCACCCTCCACTTT
>TRBJ2-7|.|TRBD1|TRBV19
CASSIGQGKAYEQYF
TGTGCCAGTAGTATAGGACAGGGTAAGGCTTACGAGCAGTACTTC
>TRBJ1-4|.|TRBD1|TRBV13
CASSLTGANEKLFF
TGTGCCAGCTCGTTGACAGGGGCTAATGAAAAACTGTTTTTT
>TRBJ1-1|.|TRBD1|TRBV6-1
CASSDKDRGKTEAFF
TGTGCCAGCAGTGACAAGGACAGGGGAAAGACTGAAGCTTTCTTT